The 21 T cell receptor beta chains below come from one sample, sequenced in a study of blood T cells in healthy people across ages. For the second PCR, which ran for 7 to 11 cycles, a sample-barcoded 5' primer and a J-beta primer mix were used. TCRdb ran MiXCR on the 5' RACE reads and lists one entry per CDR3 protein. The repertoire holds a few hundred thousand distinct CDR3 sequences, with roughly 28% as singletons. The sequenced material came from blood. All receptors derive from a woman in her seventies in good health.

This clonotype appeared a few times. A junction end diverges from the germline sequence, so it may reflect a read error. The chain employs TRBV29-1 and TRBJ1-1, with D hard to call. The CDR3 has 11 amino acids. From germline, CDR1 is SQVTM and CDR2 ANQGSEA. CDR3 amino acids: CSVEVNAEAFF. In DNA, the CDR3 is TGCAGCGTTGAGGTGAACGCTGAAGCTTTCTTT.

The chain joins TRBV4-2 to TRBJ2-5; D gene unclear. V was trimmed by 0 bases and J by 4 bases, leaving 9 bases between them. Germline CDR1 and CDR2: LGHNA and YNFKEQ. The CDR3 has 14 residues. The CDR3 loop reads CASSQEFPPETQYF. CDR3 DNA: TGTGCCAGCAGCCAAGAGTTCCCACCAGAGACCCAGTACTTC.

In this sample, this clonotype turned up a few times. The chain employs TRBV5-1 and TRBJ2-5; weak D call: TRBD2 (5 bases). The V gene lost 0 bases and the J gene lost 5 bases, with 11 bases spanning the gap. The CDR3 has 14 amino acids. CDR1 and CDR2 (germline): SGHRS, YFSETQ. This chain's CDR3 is CASSLDSSGETQYF. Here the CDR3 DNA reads TGCGCCAGCAGCTTGGACAGCTCGGGGGAGACCCAGTACTTC.

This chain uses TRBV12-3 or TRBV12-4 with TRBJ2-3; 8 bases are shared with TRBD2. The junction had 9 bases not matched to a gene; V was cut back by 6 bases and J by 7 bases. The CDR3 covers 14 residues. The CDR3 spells CASRPGGGRNTQYF. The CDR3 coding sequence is TGTGCCAGCAGGCCCGGGGGGGGAAGGAATACGCAGTATTTT.

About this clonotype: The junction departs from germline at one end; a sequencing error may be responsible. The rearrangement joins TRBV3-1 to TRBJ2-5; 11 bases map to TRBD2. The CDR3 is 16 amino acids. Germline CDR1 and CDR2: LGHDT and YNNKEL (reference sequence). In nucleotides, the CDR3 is TGTGACAGCAGCCAAGGGACTAGCGGTTTACAAGAGACCCAGTACTTC. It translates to CDSSQGTSGLQETQYF.

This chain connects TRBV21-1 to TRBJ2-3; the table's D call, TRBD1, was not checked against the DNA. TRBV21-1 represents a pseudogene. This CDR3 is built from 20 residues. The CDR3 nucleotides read TGTGCCAGCAGCGCCATCAGGGGAGGGGGCCTTCAAACTAGCACAGATACGCAGTATTTT. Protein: CASSAIRGGGLQTSTDTQYF.

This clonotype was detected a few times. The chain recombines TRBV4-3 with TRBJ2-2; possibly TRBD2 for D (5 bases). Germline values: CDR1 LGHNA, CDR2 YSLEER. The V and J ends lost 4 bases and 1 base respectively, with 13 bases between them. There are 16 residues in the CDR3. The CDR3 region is CASSRTAVLNTGELFF. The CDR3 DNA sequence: TGCGCCAGCAGCCGGACTGCGGTCCTGAACACCGGGGAGCTGTTTTTT.

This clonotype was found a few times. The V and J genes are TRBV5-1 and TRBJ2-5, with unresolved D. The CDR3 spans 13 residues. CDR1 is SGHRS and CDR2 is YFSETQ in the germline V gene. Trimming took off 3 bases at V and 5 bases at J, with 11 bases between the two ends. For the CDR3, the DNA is TGCGCCAGCAGCTCCGCCGGTATCGAGACCCAGTACTTC. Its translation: CASSSAGIETQYF.

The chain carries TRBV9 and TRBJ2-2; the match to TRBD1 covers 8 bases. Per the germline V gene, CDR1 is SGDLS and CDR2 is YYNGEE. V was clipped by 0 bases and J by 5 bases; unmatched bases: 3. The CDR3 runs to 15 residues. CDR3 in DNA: TGTGCCAGCAGCGTAGAAACAGGGGGTACCGGGGAGCTGTTTTTT. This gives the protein CASSVETGGTGELFF.

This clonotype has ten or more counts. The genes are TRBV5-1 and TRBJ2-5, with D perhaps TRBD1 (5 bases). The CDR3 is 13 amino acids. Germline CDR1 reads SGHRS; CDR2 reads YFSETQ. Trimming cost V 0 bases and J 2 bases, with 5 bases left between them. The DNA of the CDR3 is TGCGCCAGCAGCTTGGGGACACAAGAGACCCAGTACTTC. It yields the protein CASSLGTQETQYF.

The CDR3, as DNA: TGTGCCAGTCGACTAGCGGGGGTTGGAACCTACGAGCAGTACTTC. It specifies CASRLAGVGTYEQYF. The rearrangement joins TRBV5-5 to TRBJ2-7; 12 bases align to TRBD2. Germline V gene data show CDR1 as SGHKS and CDR2 as YYEKEE (reference sequence). There are 15 residues in the CDR3. J was trimmed by 2 bases and V by 8 bases; bases with no gene match: 8.

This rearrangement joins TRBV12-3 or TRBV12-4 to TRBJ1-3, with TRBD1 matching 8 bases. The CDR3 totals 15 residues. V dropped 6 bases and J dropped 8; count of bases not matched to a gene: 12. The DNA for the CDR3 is TGTGCCAGCAGACTACAACAGGGGGAGGTTGACACCATATATTTT. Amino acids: CASRLQQGEVDTIYF.

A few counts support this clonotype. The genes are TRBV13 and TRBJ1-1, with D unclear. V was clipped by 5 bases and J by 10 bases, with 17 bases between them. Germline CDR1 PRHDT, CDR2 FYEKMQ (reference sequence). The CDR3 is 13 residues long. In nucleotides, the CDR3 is TGTGCCAGCAGCCCAATTCCACCAGTAGGAGCTTTCTTT. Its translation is CASSPIPPVGAFF.

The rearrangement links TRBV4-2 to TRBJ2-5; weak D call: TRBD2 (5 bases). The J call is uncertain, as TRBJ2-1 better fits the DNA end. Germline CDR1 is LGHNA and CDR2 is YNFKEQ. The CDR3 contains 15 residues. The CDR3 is CASSQEMRDYNEQFF. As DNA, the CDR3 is TGTGCCAGCAGCCAAGAGATGAGGGACTACAATGAGCAGTTCTTC.

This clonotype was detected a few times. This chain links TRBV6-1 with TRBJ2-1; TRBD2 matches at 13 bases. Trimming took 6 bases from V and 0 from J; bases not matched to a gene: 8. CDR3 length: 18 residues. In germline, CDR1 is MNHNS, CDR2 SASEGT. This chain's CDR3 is CASRSLGLAGNSYNEQFF. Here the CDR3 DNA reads TGTGCCAGCAGATCCCTGGGACTAGCGGGGAACTCCTACAATGAGCAGTTCTTC.

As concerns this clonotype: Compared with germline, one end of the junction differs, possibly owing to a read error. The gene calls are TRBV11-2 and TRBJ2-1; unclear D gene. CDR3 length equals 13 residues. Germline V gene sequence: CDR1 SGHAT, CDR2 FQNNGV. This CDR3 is CASSLGQPNERFF. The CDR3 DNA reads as TGTGCCAGCAGCTTAGGTCAGCCCAATGAGCGGTTCTTC.

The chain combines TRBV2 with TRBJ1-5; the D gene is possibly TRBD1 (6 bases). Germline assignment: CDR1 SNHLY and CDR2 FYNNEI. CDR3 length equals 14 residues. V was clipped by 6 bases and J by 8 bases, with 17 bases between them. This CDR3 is CASSPGHRGEPQHF. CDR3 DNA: TGTGCCAGCAGCCCGGGACACCGGGGTGAGCCCCAGCATTTT.

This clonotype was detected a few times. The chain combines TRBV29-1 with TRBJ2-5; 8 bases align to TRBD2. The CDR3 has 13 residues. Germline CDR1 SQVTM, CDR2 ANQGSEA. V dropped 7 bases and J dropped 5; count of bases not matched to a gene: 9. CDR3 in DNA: TGCAGCGCCGTCGGGGGGGCCGGGGAGACCCAGTACTTC. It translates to CSAVGGAGETQYF.

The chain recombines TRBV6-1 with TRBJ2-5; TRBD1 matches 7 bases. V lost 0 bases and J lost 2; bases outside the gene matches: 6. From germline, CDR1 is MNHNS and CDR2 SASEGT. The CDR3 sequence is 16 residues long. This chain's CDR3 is CASSEAVGRGQETQYF. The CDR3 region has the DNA TGTGCCAGCAGTGAAGCAGTCGGCAGGGGGCAAGAGACCCAGTACTTC.

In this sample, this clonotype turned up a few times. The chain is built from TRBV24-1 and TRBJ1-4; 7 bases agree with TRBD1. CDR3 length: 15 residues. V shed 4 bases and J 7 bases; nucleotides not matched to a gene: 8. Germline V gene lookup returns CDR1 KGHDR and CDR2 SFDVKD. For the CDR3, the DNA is TGTGCCACCAGTGAACCGAGGGGGCGCGGTGAAAAACTGTTTTTT. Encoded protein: CATSEPRGRGEKLFF.

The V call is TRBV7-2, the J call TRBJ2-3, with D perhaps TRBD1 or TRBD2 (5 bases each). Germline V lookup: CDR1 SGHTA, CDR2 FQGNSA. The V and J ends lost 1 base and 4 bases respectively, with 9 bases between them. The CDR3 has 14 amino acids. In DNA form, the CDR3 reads TGTGCCAGCAGCTTAGGAGGGGCGCCAGATACGCAGTATTTT. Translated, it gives CASSLGGAPDTQYF.